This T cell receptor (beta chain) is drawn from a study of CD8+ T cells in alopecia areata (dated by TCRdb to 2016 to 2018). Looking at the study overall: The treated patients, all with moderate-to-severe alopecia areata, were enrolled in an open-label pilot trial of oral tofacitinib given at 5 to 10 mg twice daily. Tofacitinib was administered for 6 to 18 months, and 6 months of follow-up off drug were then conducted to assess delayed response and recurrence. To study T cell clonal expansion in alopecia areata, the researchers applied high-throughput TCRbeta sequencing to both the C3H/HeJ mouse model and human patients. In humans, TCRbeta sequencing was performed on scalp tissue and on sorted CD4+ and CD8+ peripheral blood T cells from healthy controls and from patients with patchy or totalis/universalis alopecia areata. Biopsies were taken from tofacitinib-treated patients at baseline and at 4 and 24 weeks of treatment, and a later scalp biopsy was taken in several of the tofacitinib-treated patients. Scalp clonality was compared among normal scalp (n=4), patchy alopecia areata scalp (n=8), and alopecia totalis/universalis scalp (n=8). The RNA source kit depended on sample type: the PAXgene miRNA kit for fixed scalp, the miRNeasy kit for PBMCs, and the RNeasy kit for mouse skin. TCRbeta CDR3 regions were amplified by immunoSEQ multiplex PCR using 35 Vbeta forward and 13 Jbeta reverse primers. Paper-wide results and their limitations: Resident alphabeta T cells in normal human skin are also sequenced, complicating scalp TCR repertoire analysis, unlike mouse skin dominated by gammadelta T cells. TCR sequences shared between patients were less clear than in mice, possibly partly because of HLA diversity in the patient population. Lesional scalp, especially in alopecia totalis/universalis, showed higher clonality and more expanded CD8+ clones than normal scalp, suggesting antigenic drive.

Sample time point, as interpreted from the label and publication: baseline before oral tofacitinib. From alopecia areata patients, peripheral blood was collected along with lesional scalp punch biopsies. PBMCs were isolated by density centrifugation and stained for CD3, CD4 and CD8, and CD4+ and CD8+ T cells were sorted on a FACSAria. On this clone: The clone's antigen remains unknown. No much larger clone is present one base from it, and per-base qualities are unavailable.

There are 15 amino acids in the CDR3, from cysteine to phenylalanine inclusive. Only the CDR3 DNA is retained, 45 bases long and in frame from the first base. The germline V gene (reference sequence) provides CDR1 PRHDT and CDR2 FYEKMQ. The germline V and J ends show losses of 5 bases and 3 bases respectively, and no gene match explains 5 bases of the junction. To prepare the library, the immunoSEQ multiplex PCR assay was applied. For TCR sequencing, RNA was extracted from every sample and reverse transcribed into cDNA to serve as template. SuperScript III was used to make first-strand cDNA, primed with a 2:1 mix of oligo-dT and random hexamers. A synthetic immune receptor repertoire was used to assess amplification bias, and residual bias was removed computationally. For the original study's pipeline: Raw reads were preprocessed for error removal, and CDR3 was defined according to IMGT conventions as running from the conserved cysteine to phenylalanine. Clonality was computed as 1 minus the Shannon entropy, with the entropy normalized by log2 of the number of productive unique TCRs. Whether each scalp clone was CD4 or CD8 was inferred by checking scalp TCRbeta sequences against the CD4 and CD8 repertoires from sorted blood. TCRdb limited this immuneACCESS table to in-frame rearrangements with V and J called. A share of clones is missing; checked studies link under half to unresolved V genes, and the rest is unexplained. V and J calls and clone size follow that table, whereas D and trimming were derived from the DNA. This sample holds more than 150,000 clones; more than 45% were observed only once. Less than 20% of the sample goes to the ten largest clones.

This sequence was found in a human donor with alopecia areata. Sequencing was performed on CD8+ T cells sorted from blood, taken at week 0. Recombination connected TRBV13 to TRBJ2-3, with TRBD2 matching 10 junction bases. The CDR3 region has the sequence CASSPAGGQTDTQYF. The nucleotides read TGTGCCAGCAGCCCAGCGGGGGGGCAGACAGATACGCAGTATTTT.